Following are 27 T cell receptor beta chains from one sample sequenced in a study of graft-versus-host responses after intestinal transplantation. These receptors' antigens are unknown. Generated by immunoSEQ multiplex PCR, the TCRdb table keeps only in-frame clones and is missing some. The sample has about 100,000 clones, about 90% seen once. Here the sequenced sample was unstimulated CD4+ T cells sorted from spleen or lymph node cells, taken before transplant. These receptors were collected from a human donor who was the organ donor for an intestinal transplant.

This chain joins TRBV6-5 and TRBJ1-2; 8 nucleotides line up with TRBD1. This CDR3 comprises 15 residues. With 6 bases clipped from V and 4 bases from J, the junction kept 10 bases outside the gene matches. Per the germline V gene, CDR1 is MNHEY and CDR2 is SVGAGI. The CDR3 DNA is TGTGCCAGCAGACCCATTCAGGGGGCTGTCTATGGCTACACCTTC. It is translated as CASRPIQGAVYGYTF.

CDR3 sequence reads: CASSWSSAGELFF. CDR3 nucleotide sequence: TGCGCCAGCAGCTGGAGTAGCGCCGGGGAGCTGTTTTTT. The V call is TRBV5-1, the J call TRBJ2-2, with D possibly being TRBD2 (5 bases). V shed 3 bases and J shed 6 bases, with 9 bases lying between them. CDR1 is SGHRS, CDR2 YFSETQ, per germline. The CDR3 totals 13 residues.

The count of this clone is one. The CDR3 region has the DNA TGCGCCAGCAGTCCGGGACAGAGTACCAACGTCCTGACTTTC. This translates into CASSPGQSTNVLTF. J is TRBJ2-6 and V is TRBV10-1; 7 positions match TRBD1. The CDR3 is 14 amino acids. Germline V CDR1 and CDR2: WNHNN, SYGVQD (reference sequence). Germline trimming cut 5 bases from V and 8 bases from J; bases unmatched to any gene: 6.

CDR3 DNA sequence: TGTGCCAGCAGACAACAGGGGGCTACGGTCGAGCAGTACTTC. Its protein is CASRQQGATVEQYF. This chain links TRBV6-5 with TRBJ2-7, with 9 bases fitting TRBD1. CDR3 length: 14 residues. The J segment lost 6 bases and the V segment lost 6 bases, leaving 9 bases of the junction unmatched. Germline-derived CDR1 and CDR2 are MNHEY and SVGAGI.

This sequence joins TRBV7-8 and TRBJ2-7; 8 bases line up with TRBD2. Germline loops: CDR1 SGHVS, CDR2 FQNEAQ. Losses at the gene ends were 7 bases for V and 3 bases for J; bases not matched to a gene: 11. CDR3 size: 15 residues. This CDR3 reads CASIKGTRDYYEQYF. The CDR3 DNA sequence: TGTGCCAGCATAAAGGGGACTAGGGATTACTACGAGCAGTACTTC.

The sample holds a few counts of this clone. V is TRBV7-9 and J is TRBJ1-3; the D gene is possibly TRBD1 (5 bases). The germline V gene encodes CDR1 SEHNR and CDR2 FQNEAQ (reference sequence). V was pared by 5 bases and J by 7 bases, with 15 bases between. The CDR3 spans 14 residues. The CDR3 spells CASSPSTVLNTIYF. CDR3 sequence (DNA): TGTGCCAGCAGCCCCTCGACAGTTTTGAACACCATATATTTT.

This chain uses TRBV6-1 with TRBJ1-2; D is uncertain. Per germline, CDR1 MNHNS and CDR2 SASEGT. Trimming removed 5 bases from V and 4 bases from J, with 14 bases in between. The CDR3 totals 14 residues. CDR3 DNA: TGTGCCAGCAGTTCCGCCGGGGTTAGCTATGGCTACACCTTC. Protein product: CASSSAGVSYGYTF.

Comment on this clone: The germline gene is not matched at one end of the junction; a read error may be the cause. This chain connects TRBV5-4 to TRBJ2-3, with 8 bases aligning to TRBD2. Germline V gene sequence: CDR1 SGHNT, CDR2 YYREEE (reference sequence). There are 16 residues in the CDR3. CDR3 nucleotide sequence: TGTGCCAGCAGCTTGGCCCAGCGGGGGAGCAAAGATACGCAGTATTTT. Translation: CASSLAQRGSKDTQYF.

The chain combines TRBV30 with TRBJ2-1; no clear D. The germline V gene encodes CDR1 GTSNPN and CDR2 SVGIG (reference sequence). This CDR3 contains 14 residues. V lost 0 bases and J lost 0, with 6 bases in between. The CDR3 coding sequence is TGTGCCTGGAGTGTGAGGAGCTCCTACAATGAGCAGTTCTTC. The encoded protein is CAWSVRSSYNEQFF.

The CDR3 here is CASSFQGAGETQYF. DNA of the CDR3: TGCGCCAGCAGCTTCCAGGGGGCGGGAGAGACCCAGTACTTC. The chain is built from TRBV5-1 and TRBJ2-5; TRBD1 matches at 8 bases. Trimming took 2 bases from V and 4 from J; bases not matched to a gene: 4. Germline CDR1 is SGHRS and CDR2 is YFSETQ. The CDR3 has 14 amino acids.

The chain uses TRBV5-1 and TRBJ1-2; D is possibly TRBD1 (5 bases). The CDR3 runs 15 residues. CDR1 and CDR2 (germline): SGHRS, YFSETQ. The V end lost 1 base, the J end lost 5 bases, and 15 bases lay between the germline ends. CDR3 sequence: CASSLRGEGAYGYTF. CDR3 nucleotide sequence: TGCGCCAGCAGCTTGCGGGGGGAAGGCGCGTATGGCTACACCTTC.

The rearrangement uses TRBV27 and TRBJ1-1; tentative D call: TRBD1 (5 bases). Trimming removed 3 bases at V and 0 bases at J, with 11 bases between. The CDR3 runs to 15 residues. Germline V gene sequence: CDR1 MNHEY, CDR2 SMNVEV (reference sequence). The CDR3: CASSFGQGMNTEAFF. CDR3 bases: TGTGCCAGCAGTTTCGGGCAGGGCATGAACACTGAAGCTTTCTTT.

This chain connects TRBV5-1 to TRBJ1-1; a weak D match, TRBD1 (6 bases). Germline loops: CDR1 SGHRS, CDR2 YFSETQ. V was clipped by 3 bases and J by 6 bases, with 12 bases between them. The CDR3 loop spans 13 amino acids. For the CDR3, the DNA is TGCGCCAGCAGCTGGGAGGGGGGAGCTGAAGCTTTCTTT. It yields the protein CASSWEGGAEAFF. Filled out from reference TRBV5-1 and TRBJ1-1, the complete variable domain reads KAGVTQTPRYLIKTRGQQVTLSCSPISGHRSVSWYQQTPGQGLQFLFEYFSETQRNKGNFPGRFSGRQFSNSRSEMNVSTLELGDSALYLCASSWEGGAEAFFGQGTRLTVV.

A few counts support this clone. The chain couples TRBV4-1 to TRBJ1-6; unclear D gene. V lost 1 base, J lost 6 bases, and 16 bases lay in between. This CDR3 comprises 17 residues. Germline-derived CDR1 and CDR2 are MGHRA and YSYEKL. Here the CDR3 reads CASSQAKGVSLNSPLHF. The CDR3 nucleotides read TGCGCCAGCAGCCAAGCAAAAGGCGTGTCCCTTAATTCACCCCTCCACTTT.

Only one count was recorded for this clone. The chain has TRBV6-5 and TRBJ2-3; the D is unclear. The CDR3 contains 14 residues. V was clipped by 10 bases and J by 1 base, with 15 bases between them. Germline CDR1 reads MNHEY; CDR2 reads SVGAGI. The CDR3 spells CATQSVWGTDTQYF. The CDR3, as DNA: TGTGCCACCCAATCTGTTTGGGGCACAGATACGCAGTATTTT.

The chain carries TRBV19 and TRBJ2-5; a weak D match, TRBD1 (6 bases). The V gene's germline CDR1 is LNHDA and CDR2 SQIVND (reference sequence). Between the trimmed V and J ends, which lost 5 bases and 4 bases, there was a span of 14 bases. This CDR3 region has 14 residues. The CDR3 DNA reads TGTGCCAGTAGTGCAGGGGTGGGTGGAGAGACCCAGTACTTC. It specifies CASSAGVGGETQYF.

The chain couples TRBV6-5 to TRBJ1-1; the D gene is possibly TRBD1 (6 bases). The germline V gene has CDR1 MNHEY and CDR2 SVGAGI. The germline V and J ends were trimmed by 8 bases and 1 base, with 14 bases remaining between them. The CDR3 runs 14 residues. As DNA, the CDR3 is TGTGCCAGCTCAAGGGGGGGCCCGAACACTGAAGCTTTCTTT. It codes for CASSRGGPNTEAFF.

This chain connects TRBV15 to TRBJ1-1; the match to TRBD1 covers 9 bases. CDR1 is LNHNV and CDR2 is YYDKDF in the germline V gene (reference sequence). The CDR3 runs to 15 residues. J was trimmed by 2 bases and V by 1 base; bases with no gene match: 2. The CDR3 reads CATSRAGQGNTEAFF. In DNA, the CDR3 is TGTGCCACCAGCAGAGCGGGACAGGGAAACACTGAAGCTTTCTTT.

The chain combines TRBV28 with TRBJ2-6; D is unresolved. Germline CDR1 is MDHEN and CDR2 is SYDVKM. The CDR3 contains 14 residues. V lost 5 bases to trimming and J lost 4 bases, with 9 bases between them. CDR3 nucleotide sequence: TGTGCCAGCAGTCCATACTTCGGGGCCAACGTCCTGACTTTC. As protein: CASSPYFGANVLTF.

The gene calls are TRBV11-3 and TRBJ2-1; perhaps TRBD2 as D (6 bases). The CDR3 totals 13 residues. CDR1 SGHNT and CDR2 YENEEA come from the germline V gene. Trimming took 6 bases from V and 5 from J, leaving 11 bases between them. CDR3 coding DNA: TGTGCCAGCAGTCCCGGGACTCACAATGAGCAGTTCTTC. Translated: CASSPGTHNEQFF.

V usage is TRBV30 and J usage is TRBJ1-5; tentatively, D is TRBD1 (6 bases). The CDR3 extends over 13 amino acids. CDR1 and CDR2 from the germline V gene are GTSNPN and SVGIG (reference sequence). V lost 8 bases to trimming and J lost 2 bases, with 13 bases between them. CDR3 region: CAGGWTGNQPQHF. The CDR3 coding sequence is TGTGCCGGGGGATGGACAGGCAATCAGCCCCAGCATTTT.

DNA of the CDR3: TGTGCCAGCAGCTTAACCGAGAACACTGAAGCTTTCTTT. It specifies CASSLTENTEAFF. The V gene is TRBV7-7, the J gene TRBJ1-1; the D is unclear. The V end lost 2 bases, the J end lost 1 base, and 5 bases lay between the germline ends. The CDR3 length is 13 residues. Germline CDR1 SSHAT, CDR2 FNYEAQ (reference sequence).

This chain connects TRBV7-9 to TRBJ1-5; no clear D. This CDR3 is built from 12 residues. Looked up from germline, CDR1 is SEHNR and CDR2 is FQNEAQ (reference sequence). The V and J ends lost 3 bases and 6 bases respectively, with 6 bases between them. In nucleotides, the CDR3 is TGTGCCAGCAGCTTGCTTAGTCAGCCCCAGCATTTT. It translates to CASSLLSQPQHF.

The V call is TRBV6-1, the J call TRBJ1-2; TRBD1 aligns across 8 bases. This CDR3 region has 15 residues. V gave up 5 bases and J gave up 7 bases; unmatched junction bases: 12. CDR1 and CDR2 from the germline V gene are MNHNS and SASEGT. The DNA for the CDR3 is TGTGCCAGCAGTACGAGACAGGGGAGCTCCTCTGGCTACACCTTC. This translates into CASSTRQGSSSGYTF.

V usage is TRBV5-1 and J usage is TRBJ1-2; no firm D call. V was cut by 0 bases and J by 0 bases, with 6 bases left in between. The CDR3 is 14 amino acids. The germline gives CDR1 SGHRS, CDR2 YFSETQ. CDR3 sequence: CASSLEGSNYGYTF. CDR3 in DNA: TGCGCCAGCAGCTTGGAGGGATCTAACTATGGCTACACCTTC.

This clone was recorded once. Other DNA sequences in this sample translate to the same CDR3. This chain joins TRBV5-1 and TRBJ2-3; TRBD2 agrees at 13 bases. This CDR3 contains 16 residues. Germline V CDR1 and CDR2: SGHRS, YFSETQ. Germline trimming cut 1 base from V and 3 bases from J; bases unmatched to any gene: 2. The DNA of the CDR3 is TGCGCCAGCAGCTTGACTAGCGGGGGGGGAACAGATACGCAGTATTTT. It specifies CASSLTSGGGTDTQYF. The full variable domain, in which reference TRBV5-1 and TRBJ2-3 provide the parts outside the CDR3, is KAGVTQTPRYLIKTRGQQVTLSCSPISGHRSVSWYQQTPGQGLQFLFEYFSETQRNKGNFPGRFSGRQFSNSRSEMNVSTLELGDSALYLCASSLTSGGGTDTQYFGPGTRLTVL.

This clone was observed a handful of times. The chain combines TRBV10-3 with TRBJ1-3; a possible D gene is TRBD1 (5 bases). The V gene lost 4 bases and the J gene lost 4 bases, with 11 bases spanning the gap. CDR3 size: 14 residues. Germline V gives CDR1 ENHRY, CDR2 SYGVKD. CDR3 coding DNA: TGTGCCATCAGTGTGAGAGGGGACGGAAACACCATATATTTT. The encoded protein is CAISVRGDGNTIYF.